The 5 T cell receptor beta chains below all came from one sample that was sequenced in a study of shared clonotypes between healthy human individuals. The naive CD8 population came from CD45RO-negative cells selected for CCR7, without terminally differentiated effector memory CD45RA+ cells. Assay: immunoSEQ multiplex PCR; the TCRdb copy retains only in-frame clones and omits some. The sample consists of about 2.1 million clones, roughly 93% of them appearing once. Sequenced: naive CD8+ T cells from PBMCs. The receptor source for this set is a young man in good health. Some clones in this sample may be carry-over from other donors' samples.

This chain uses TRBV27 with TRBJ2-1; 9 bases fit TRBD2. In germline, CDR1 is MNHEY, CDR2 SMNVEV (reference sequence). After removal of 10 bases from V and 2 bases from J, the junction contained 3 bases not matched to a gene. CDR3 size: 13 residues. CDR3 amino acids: CATRLAAYNEQFF. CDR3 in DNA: TGTGCCACCCGACTAGCGGCCTACAATGAGCAGTTCTTC.

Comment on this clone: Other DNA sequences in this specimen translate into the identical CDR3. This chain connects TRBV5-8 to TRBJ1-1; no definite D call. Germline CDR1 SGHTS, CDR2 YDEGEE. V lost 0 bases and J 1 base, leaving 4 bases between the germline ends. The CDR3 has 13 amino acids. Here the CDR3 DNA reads TGTGCCAGCAGCTTGGGCCGGAACACTGAAGCTTTCTTT. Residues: CASSLGRNTEAFF.

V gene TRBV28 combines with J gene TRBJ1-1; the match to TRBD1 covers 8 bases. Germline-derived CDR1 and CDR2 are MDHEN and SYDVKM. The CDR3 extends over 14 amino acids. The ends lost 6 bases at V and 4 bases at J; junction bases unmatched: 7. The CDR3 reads CASSYVTGGTEAFF. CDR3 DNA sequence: TGTGCCAGCAGCTACGTAACAGGGGGCACTGAAGCTTTCTTT.

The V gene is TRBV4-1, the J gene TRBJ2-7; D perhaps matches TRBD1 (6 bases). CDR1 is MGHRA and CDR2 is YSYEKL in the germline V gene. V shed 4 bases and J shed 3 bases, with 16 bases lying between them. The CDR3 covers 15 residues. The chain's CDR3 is CASSPQGQGIYEQYF. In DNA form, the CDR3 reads TGCGCCAGCAGCCCCCAGGGGCAGGGGATCTACGAGCAGTACTTC.

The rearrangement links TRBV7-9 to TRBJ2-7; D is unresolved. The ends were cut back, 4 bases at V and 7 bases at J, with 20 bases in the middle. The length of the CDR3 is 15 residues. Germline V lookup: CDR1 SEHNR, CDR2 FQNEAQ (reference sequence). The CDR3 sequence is CASSSAGSAVWEQYF. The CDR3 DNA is TGTGCCAGCAGCTCGGCCGGGTCTGCAGTGTGGGAGCAGTACTTC.